Detailed here is one T cell receptor (beta chain). Per the germline V gene, CDR1 is SGHRS and CDR2 is YFSETQ. The V gene lost 2 bases and the J gene lost 3 bases, with 6 bases spanning the gap. CDR3 length: 12 amino acids. Sequencing was performed with immunoSEQ multiplex PCR; in TCRdb, only in-frame clones are kept and a portion is missing. Of tens of thousands of clones in the sample, approximately 95% are singletons; the top ten hold about 1%. This sample was included in a study of control samples from healthy donors and cancer patients. The receptor comes from a woman younger than 30 in good health. This chain links TRBV5-1 with TRBJ2-7; the D is unclear. The sequenced sample consisted of blood. The CDR3 sequence is CASSLEDYEQYF. The CDR3 DNA follows: TGCGCCAGCAGCTTAGAGGACTACGAGCAGTACTTC.